This TCR beta chain emerged from a study of T cell responses to AZD1222 COVID-19 vaccine. TCRdb's table, derived via immunoSEQ multiplex PCR, lists solely in-frame clones and lacks some. The table shows 110,000 to 150,000 clones, with roughly 91% occurring only once. As to this clone: The antigen remains undetermined.

Study-wide results and limits: Clonal diversity was possibly underestimated, and white British individuals and females predominated among donors. Spike-wide vaccine-associated CD4 TCRs dominated at 160-218 and 743-854.

The CDR3 covers 14 residues. V dropped 4 bases and J dropped 3 bases, with 13 bases sitting between them. Germline V gene sequence: CDR1 SGHRS, CDR2 YFSETQ. The V and J genes are TRBV5-1 and TRBJ1-1; D is possibly TRBD1 (6 bases). The sequence was collected from an adult who received the AZD1222 COVID-19 vaccine. The material was peripheral blood, obtained 28 days after the second AZD1222 dose. The CDR3 DNA is TGCGCCAGCAGCCGGGGGGCTTCTGACACTGAAGCTTTCTTT. Translated: CASSRGASDTEAFF.